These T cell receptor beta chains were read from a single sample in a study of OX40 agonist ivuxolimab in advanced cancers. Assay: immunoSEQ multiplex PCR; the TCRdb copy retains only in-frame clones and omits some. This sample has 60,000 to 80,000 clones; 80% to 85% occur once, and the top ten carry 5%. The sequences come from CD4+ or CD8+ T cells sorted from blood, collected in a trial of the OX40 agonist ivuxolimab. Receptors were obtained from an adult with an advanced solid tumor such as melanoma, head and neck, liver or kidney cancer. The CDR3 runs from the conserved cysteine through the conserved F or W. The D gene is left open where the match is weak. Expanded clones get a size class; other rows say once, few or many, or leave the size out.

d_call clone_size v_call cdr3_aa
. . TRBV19 CASSGTSSDTQYF
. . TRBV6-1 CASSPQTWGEQYF
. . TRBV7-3 CASSSHGGAGEAFF
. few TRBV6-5 CASSYAAGNTIYF
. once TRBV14 CASSQGPGTWSGTEAFF
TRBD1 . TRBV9 CASSVATGTGQGETQYF
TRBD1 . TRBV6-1 CASRSGQFNTGELFF
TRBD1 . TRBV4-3 CASSHRPGQGETQYF
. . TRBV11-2 CASSQKSAPDSGGYTF
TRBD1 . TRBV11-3 CAVWTGENTEAFF
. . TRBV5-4 CASSSQTEYTDTQYF
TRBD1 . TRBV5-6 CASSLYRGRSPLHF
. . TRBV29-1 CSVEVGDPDRTQYEQYF
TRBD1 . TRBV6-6 CASSLQGAGGQPQHF